The 12 T cell receptor beta chains given below trace back to one sample, sequenced in a study of CXCR3-negative and CXCR3-positive naive CD8 T cells. 5' RACE with UMI labels generated the TRB cDNA libraries. TCRdb re-called the 5' RACE reads; one entry per CDR3 protein, DNA not given. This sample carries around 40,000 distinct CDR3 sequences, with under 15% going to the ten biggest clones. The sequencing input was memory CD8+ T cells from blood. The receptor source for this set is a human donor in good health. Some clones in this sample may be carry-over from other donors' samples.

The chain couples TRBV28 to TRBJ1-5. CDR3 size: 15 residues. Germline V CDR1 and CDR2: MDHEN, SYDVKM. CDR3 sequence: CASSFRGRGNQPQHF.

This chain uses TRBV6-6 with TRBJ1-1. This CDR3 spans 13 amino acids. The germline V gene encodes CDR1 MNHNY and CDR2 SVGAGI (reference sequence). The CDR3 reads CASSYARNTEAFF.

V usage is TRBV4-1 and J usage is TRBJ2-7; checking the TCRdb D call of TRBD1 is not possible without DNA. The CDR3 runs 15 residues. The V gene's germline CDR1 is MGHRA and CDR2 YSYEKL. The CDR3 loop reads CASSPHGGSSYEQYF.

Frequency places this clonotype as large. The chain recombines TRBV20-1 with TRBJ2-2; the D gene TCRdb calls, TRBD1, cannot be checked with no DNA. The germline gives CDR1 DFQATT, CDR2 SNEGSKA (reference sequence). This CDR3 is built from 16 residues. The CDR3 reads CSASDRDRGDTGELFF.

The rearrangement uses TRBV20-1 and TRBJ2-5; TCRdb picks TRBD1, but there is no DNA to check that call. Germline CDR1 is DFQATT and CDR2 is SNEGSKA (reference sequence). The CDR3 runs to 15 residues. CDR3: CSATDPGQQKETQYF.

The J gene is TRBJ2-7, the V gene TRBV4-3. This CDR3 region has 14 residues. In germline, CDR1 is LGHNA, CDR2 YSLEER. CDR3 sequence: CASSQDLVADEQYF.

This chain uses TRBV3-2 with TRBJ2-7; TCRdb gives TRBD1 as the D gene, but with no DNA this cannot be confirmed. TRBV3-2 is given as a pseudogene. This CDR3 is built from 15 residues. This chain's CDR3 is CASSQGRGQTYEQYF.

The gene calls are TRBV29-1 and TRBJ1-1. The CDR3 contains 12 residues. Per germline, CDR1 SQVTM and CDR2 ANQGSEA. The CDR3 reads CSVLGGNTEAFF.

The chain combines TRBV6-4 with TRBJ2-1; absent DNA, TCRdb's TRBD1 call cannot be checked. Germline V gene lookup returns CDR1 MRHNA and CDR2 SNTAGT. The CDR3 runs to 15 residues. The CDR3 reads CASSELGQGINEQFF.

V is TRBV4-2 and J is TRBJ2-7; TCRdb gives TRBD2 as the D gene, but with no DNA this cannot be confirmed. The CDR3 spans 16 residues. The V gene's germline CDR1 is LGHNA and CDR2 YNFKEQ. CDR3 sequence: CASSQDLGSGGNEQYF.

The genes are TRBV28 and TRBJ1-1; without DNA, the TCRdb call of TRBD1 cannot be checked. The CDR3 contains 16 residues. Germline V gene sequence: CDR1 MDHEN, CDR2 SYDVKM. CDR3: CASSFQQNRMNTEAFF.

The rearrangement joins TRBV4-1 to TRBJ2-1. Germline CDR1 reads MGHRA; CDR2 reads YSYEKL. The CDR3 loop spans 12 amino acids. The CDR3 is CASSQVMGEQFF.